The text below deals with one T cell receptor (beta chain). What it binds is unknown. This entry belongs to a study of shared clonotypes between healthy human individuals. Study in general: Per-donor plates numbered three CD4 naive, three CD4 memory, two CD8 naive and one CD8 memory.

Regarding the study as a whole: What rarefaction showed was incomplete sorted-subset sequencing despite large depth.

CDR1 WSHSY and CDR2 SAAADI come from the germline V gene. Trimming left V 8 bases short and J 6 bases short, with 11 bases between. This CDR3 comprises 12 residues. An assay was performed, and its level was deep. Authors' analysis steps: There were no quality scores in the junction-only immunoSEQ sequences, so filtering differed. Measured with immunoSEQ multiplex PCR; TCRdb has only the in-frame clones, and not every one. V and J calls and clone size are given by that table; D and trimming were obtained from the DNA. This table holds about 1 million clones, 65% to 80% found once. The receptor was derived from a man aged 18 to 29 in good health. Sequenced material: memory CD4+ T cells sorted from blood. Noted subset: CD45RA-negative fraction. This chain uses TRBV10-2 with TRBJ2-1; TRBD1 or TRBD2 may be the D gene (5 bases each). The CDR3 sequence is CASRRDVNEQFF. In DNA form, the CDR3 reads TGCGCCAGCCGAAGGGACGTCAATGAGCAGTTCTTC.